These 24 T cell receptor beta chains originate from one sample sequenced in a study of cytomegalovirus exposure and HLA in healthy donors. PCR involved 60 Vbeta and 13 Jbeta primers. Method: immunoSEQ multiplex PCR; TCRdb's copy keeps in-frame clones and lacks some. The table records under 100,000 clones, around 77% of them present only once. Material for sequencing was PBMCs. Receptors were obtained from a man aged 45-65 years in good health and CMV-seronegative.

The chain has TRBV6-6 and TRBJ2-1; 7 bases are a match to TRBD2. The trim removed 7 bases at V and 9 bases at J, leaving 15 bases unmatched. Germline CDR1 is MNHNY and CDR2 is SVGAGI (reference sequence). The CDR3 contains 15 residues. The DNA of the CDR3 is TGTGCCAGCAAGCAATCTGGCGGGGGAAGGCGTGAGCAGTTCTTC. It codes for CASKQSGGGRREQFF.

This chain joins TRBV9 and TRBJ2-7, with 7 bases lining up with TRBD2. The CDR3 is made up of 15 amino acids. Trimming cost V 4 bases and J 5 bases; bases outside gene matches: 12. Germline CDR1 is SGDLS and CDR2 is YYNGEE. The CDR3, as DNA: TGTGCCAGCAGCACCAGCGGGGAGGGTTACGACGAGCAGTACTTC. Its translation is CASSTSGEGYDEQYF.

The chain uses TRBV6-5 and TRBJ1-6; TRBD1 matches 7 bases. With 9 bases clipped from V and 5 bases from J, the junction kept 10 bases outside the gene matches. Germline V gene data show CDR1 as MNHEY and CDR2 as SVGAGI. The CDR3 runs to 15 residues. The CDR3 spells CASAQGQINNSPLHF. The DNA of the CDR3 is TGTGCCAGTGCCCAGGGACAGATTAATAATTCACCCCTCCACTTT.

CDR3 sequence (DNA): TGCAGCGTTGCGCGGGGTGGTGAGACCCAGTACTTC. This encodes CSVARGGETQYF. The rearrangement links TRBV29-1 to TRBJ2-5; D may be TRBD2 (6 bases). This CDR3 spans 12 amino acids. Trimming removed 4 bases from V and 5 bases from J, with 11 bases in between. Germline V gene sequence: CDR1 SQVTM, CDR2 ANQGSEA.

CDR3: CASSPEQVFSYNEQFF. The CDR3 DNA sequence: TGTGCCAGCAGCCCCGAACAGGTGTTCTCCTACAATGAGCAGTTCTTC. This rearrangement joins TRBV5-4 to TRBJ2-1; D possibly corresponds to TRBD1 (5 bases). The CDR3 totals 16 residues. Germline V gene sequence: CDR1 SGHNT, CDR2 YYREEE (reference sequence). Trimming removed 4 bases from V and 0 bases from J, with 14 bases in between.

The CDR3 bases are TGCGCCAGCAGCCCGACAGGGGCGCCCGGAAGCACTGAAGCTTTCTTT. Translated: CASSPTGAPGSTEAFF. The V gene is TRBV5-1, the J gene TRBJ1-1; 8 nucleotides align to TRBD1. V shed 4 bases and J 4 bases; nucleotides not matched to a gene: 12. CDR3 size: 16 residues. CDR1 SGHRS and CDR2 YFSETQ come from the germline V gene.

This chain connects TRBV11-3 to TRBJ2-3, with D possibly being TRBD1 (6 bases). CDR1 is SGHNT and CDR2 is YENEEA in the germline V gene. Trimming took 5 bases from V and 2 from J, leaving 11 bases between them. CDR3 length: 14 amino acids. In DNA form, the CDR3 reads TGTGCCAGCAGCATTGGACAGAACACAGATACGCAGTATTTT. Its protein is CASSIGQNTDTQYF.

This chain uses TRBV7-3 with TRBJ2-7; D is unresolved. Germline V lookup: CDR1 SGHTA, CDR2 FQGTGA. CDR3 length: 13 amino acids. Trimming removed 5 bases from V and 6 bases from J, with 14 bases in between. The CDR3 reads CASSTTLSGEQYF. The CDR3 DNA sequence: TGTGCCAGCAGCACCACCCTGTCCGGCGAGCAGTACTTC.

The rearrangement uses TRBV7-9 and TRBJ2-1; 8 bases map to TRBD1. Trimming cost V 1 base and J 7 bases; bases outside gene matches: 6. Per germline, CDR1 SEHNR and CDR2 FQNEAQ (reference sequence). This CDR3 is built from 15 residues. CDR3: CASSLVQGAGNEQFF. The CDR3 DNA reads TGTGCCAGCAGCTTAGTGCAGGGGGCGGGGAATGAGCAGTTCTTC. Drawing the rest from reference TRBV7-9 and TRBJ2-1, the complete variable domain is DTGVSQNPRHKITKRGQNVTFRCDPISEHNRLYWYRQTLGQGPEFLTYFQNEAQLEKSRLLSDRFSAERPKGSFSTLEIQRTEQGDSAMYLCASSLVQGAGNEQFFGPGTRLTVL.

The chain has TRBV7-3 and TRBJ1-1, with D unclear. The CDR3 is made up of 14 amino acids. Trimming stripped 2 bases from V and 0 bases from J, with 7 bases between. Germline loops: CDR1 SGHTA, CDR2 FQGTGA. This CDR3 is CASSLSDVNTEAFF. The CDR3 DNA is TGTGCCAGCAGCTTATCAGATGTGAACACTGAAGCTTTCTTT.

This clone appeared a single time. The J gene is TRBJ1-4, the V gene TRBV5-6, with D hard to call. Trimming stripped 2 bases from V and 5 bases from J, with 16 bases between. The CDR3 runs 16 residues. Per germline, CDR1 SGHDT and CDR2 YYEEEE. The CDR3 sequence is CASSFGKTGRNEKLFF. The DNA of the CDR3 is TGTGCCAGCAGCTTCGGGAAGACCGGGAGGAATGAAAAACTGTTTTTT.

This chain links TRBV10-3 with TRBJ2-7, with 9 bases identical to TRBD1. This CDR3 comprises 16 residues. Germline CDR1 and CDR2: ENHRY and SYGVKD. V dropped 5 bases and J dropped 5; count of bases not matched to a gene: 13. CDR3 sequence: CAISPGQGDPGDEQYF. The CDR3 region has the DNA TGTGCCATCAGTCCGGGACAGGGTGACCCGGGAGACGAGCAGTACTTC.

The chain employs TRBV27 and TRBJ2-7, with TRBD1 matching 7 bases. Germline-derived CDR1 and CDR2 are MNHEY and SMNVEV (reference sequence). The V gene end was trimmed by 7 bases and the J gene end by 2 bases; junction bases not matched to a gene: 8. There are 14 residues in the CDR3. In DNA, the CDR3 is TGTGCCAGCAAACTTTACAGGGGCCCCTACGAGCAGTACTTC. Residues: CASKLYRGPYEQYF.

V usage is TRBV18 and J usage is TRBJ2-7, with TRBD1 matching 9 bases. CDR3 length: 14 residues. V was pared by 3 bases and J by 2 bases, with 2 bases of the junction left unmatched. The germline gives CDR1 KGHSH, CDR2 LQKENI. The DNA of the CDR3 is TGTGCCAGCTCACCCGGGACAGGGACCTACGAGCAGTACTTC. As protein: CASSPGTGTYEQYF.

This chain connects TRBV5-5 to TRBJ1-1, with 7 bases aligning to TRBD1. Per the germline V gene, CDR1 is SGHKS and CDR2 is YYEKEE (reference sequence). The trim removed 0 bases at V and 0 bases at J, leaving 2 bases unmatched. The CDR3 covers 15 residues. The CDR3 DNA reads TGTGCCAGCAGCTTGGGGGACAGCGTGAACACTGAAGCTTTCTTT. This sequence encodes CASSLGDSVNTEAFF.

Worth noting for this clone: The CDR3 does not end in the conserved phenylalanine or tryptophan, so this is likely a read error. This sequence joins TRBV5-1 and TRBJ2-3; 8 nucleotides agree with TRBD2. This CDR3 is 15 amino acids long. J lost 0 bases, V lost 2 bases, and 2 bases had no gene match. Per the germline V gene, CDR1 is SGHRS and CDR2 is YFSETQ. The DNA for the CDR3 is TGCGCCAGCAGCTTCGGGAGGGGTAGCACAGATACGCAGTATCTT. As protein: CASSFGRGSTDTQYL.

The chain has TRBV6-5 and TRBJ1-2, with 7 bases matching TRBD1. The CDR3 runs to 13 residues. Per the germline V gene, CDR1 is MNHEY and CDR2 is SVGAGI. After removal of 6 bases from V and 2 bases from J, the junction contained 3 bases not matched to a gene. The CDR3 reads CASSRDRNYGYTF. DNA of the CDR3: TGTGCCAGCAGCAGGGACAGAAACTATGGCTACACCTTC.

The V and J genes are TRBV19 and TRBJ1-6; no reliable D call. Germline V gives CDR1 LNHDA, CDR2 SQIVND (reference sequence). Trimming removed 5 bases from V and 9 bases from J, with 8 bases in between. The CDR3 consists of 12 residues. CDR3 protein: CASSAESSPLHF. The DNA of the CDR3 is TGTGCCAGTAGTGCGGAGAGTTCACCCCTCCACTTT.

CDR3 in amino acids: CASSVDDWTGGGEQYF. CDR3 in DNA: TGTGCCAGCAGCGTAGATGATTGGACAGGGGGCGGCGAGCAGTACTTC. The rearrangement joins TRBV9 to TRBJ2-7, with TRBD1 identical over 11 bases. Germline V lookup: CDR1 SGDLS, CDR2 YYNGEE. This CDR3 is 16 amino acids long. V dropped 0 bases and J dropped 6; count of bases not matched to a gene: 8. Full variable domain (outside the CDR3, taken from reference TRBV9 and TRBJ2-7): DSGVTQTPKHLITATGQRVTLRCSPRSGDLSVYWYQQSLDQGLQFLIQYYNGEERAKGNILERFSAQQFPDLHSELNLSSLELGDSALYFCASSVDDWTGGGEQYFGPGTRLTVT.

This clone occurred a few times. The chain is built from TRBV13 and TRBJ2-1; tentative D call: TRBD1 (6 bases). The CDR3 is 19 residues long. Germline-derived CDR1 and CDR2 are PRHDT and FYEKMQ (reference sequence). Trimming removed 1 base at V and 2 bases at J, with 21 bases between. The DNA of the CDR3 is TGTGCCAGCAGCTTAGCTCGCGGACAGCTCAGTGTAACCTACAATGAGCAGTTCTTC. It is translated as CASSLARGQLSVTYNEQFF.

CDR3 sequence: CASRPVRAGTEAFF. The CDR3 DNA is TGTGCCAGCAGGCCCGTGCGGGCGGGCACTGAAGCTTTCTTT. V gene TRBV6-1 combines with J gene TRBJ1-1; D not resolved. The germline gives CDR1 MNHNS, CDR2 SASEGT. There are 14 residues in the CDR3. V lost 6 bases to trimming and J lost 4 bases, with 15 bases between them.

The rearrangement uses TRBV2 and TRBJ1-1, with 7 bases aligning to TRBD1. Trimming removed 6 bases from V and 0 bases from J; junction bases left unmatched: 7. Germline V CDR1 and CDR2: SNHLY, FYNNEI. The CDR3 has 15 residues. CDR3 in DNA: TGTGCCAGCAGGGAACCGACAGGGTTGAACACTGAAGCTTTCTTT. It translates to CASREPTGLNTEAFF. Complete variable domain (other parts from reference TRBV2 and TRBJ1-1): EPEVTQTPSHQVTQMGQEVILRCVPISNHLYFYWYRQILGQKVEFLVSFYNNEISEKSEIFDDQFSVERPDGSNFTLKIRSTKLEDSAMYFCASREPTGLNTEAFFGQGTRLTVV.

This rearrangement joins TRBV2 to TRBJ2-7, with no clear D. Trimming took 4 bases from V and 6 from J, leaving 16 bases between them. The CDR3 sequence is 14 residues long. Germline V gives CDR1 SNHLY, CDR2 FYNNEI. The CDR3 nucleotides read TGTGCCAGCAGTGTGGGCCAGAAAATCAGCGAGCAGTACTTC. This translates into CASSVGQKISEQYF.

This clone was recorded once. This chain links TRBV6-4 with TRBJ2-1, with 16 bases aligning to TRBD2. The CDR3 spans 17 residues. Germline trimming cut 4 bases from V and 8 bases from J; bases unmatched to any gene: 8. The germline gives CDR1 MRHNA, CDR2 SNTAGT. The CDR3 DNA follows: TGTGCCAGCAGTGTAGGGACTAGCGGGGGGGCCGTTGATGAGCAGTTCTTC. Its translation is CASSVGTSGGAVDEQFF.